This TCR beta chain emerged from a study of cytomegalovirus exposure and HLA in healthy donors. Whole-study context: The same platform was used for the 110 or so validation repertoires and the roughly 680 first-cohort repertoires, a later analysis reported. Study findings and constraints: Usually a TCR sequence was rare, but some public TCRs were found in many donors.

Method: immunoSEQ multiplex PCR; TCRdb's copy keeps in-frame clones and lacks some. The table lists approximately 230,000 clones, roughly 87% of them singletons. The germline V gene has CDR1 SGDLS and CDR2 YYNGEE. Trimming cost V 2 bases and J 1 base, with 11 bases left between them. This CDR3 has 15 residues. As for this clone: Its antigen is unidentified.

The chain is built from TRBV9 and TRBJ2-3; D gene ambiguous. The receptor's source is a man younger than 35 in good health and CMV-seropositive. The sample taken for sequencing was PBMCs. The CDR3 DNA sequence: TGTGCCAGCAGCGTTTCACCGGGCGGCACAGATACGCAGTATTTT. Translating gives CASSVSPGGTDTQYF.